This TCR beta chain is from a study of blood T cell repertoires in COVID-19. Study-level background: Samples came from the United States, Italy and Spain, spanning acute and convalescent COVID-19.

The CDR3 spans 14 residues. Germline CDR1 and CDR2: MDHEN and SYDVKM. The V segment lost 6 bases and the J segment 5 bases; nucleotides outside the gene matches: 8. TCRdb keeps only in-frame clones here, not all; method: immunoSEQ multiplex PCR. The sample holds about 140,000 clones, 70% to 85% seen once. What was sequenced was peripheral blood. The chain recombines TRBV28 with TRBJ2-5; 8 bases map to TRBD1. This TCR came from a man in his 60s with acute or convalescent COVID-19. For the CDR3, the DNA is TGTGCCAGCAGCATGGACAGGGTTATTGAGACCCAGTACTTC. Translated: CASSMDRVIETQYF.